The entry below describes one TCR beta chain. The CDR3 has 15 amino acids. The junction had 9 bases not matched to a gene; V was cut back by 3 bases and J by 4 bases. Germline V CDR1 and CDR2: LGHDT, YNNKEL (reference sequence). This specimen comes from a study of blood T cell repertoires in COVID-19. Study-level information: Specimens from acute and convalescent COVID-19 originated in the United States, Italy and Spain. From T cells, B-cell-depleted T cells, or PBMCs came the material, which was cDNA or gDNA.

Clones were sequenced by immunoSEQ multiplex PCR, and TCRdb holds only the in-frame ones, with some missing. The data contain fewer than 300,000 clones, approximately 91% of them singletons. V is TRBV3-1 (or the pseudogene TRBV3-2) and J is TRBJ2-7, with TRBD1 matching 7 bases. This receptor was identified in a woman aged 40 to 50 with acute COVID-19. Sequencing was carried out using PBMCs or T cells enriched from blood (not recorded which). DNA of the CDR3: TGTGCCAGCAGCCATCTGTCGGGACAGTCGTACGAGCAGTACTTC. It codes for CASSHLSGQSYEQYF.